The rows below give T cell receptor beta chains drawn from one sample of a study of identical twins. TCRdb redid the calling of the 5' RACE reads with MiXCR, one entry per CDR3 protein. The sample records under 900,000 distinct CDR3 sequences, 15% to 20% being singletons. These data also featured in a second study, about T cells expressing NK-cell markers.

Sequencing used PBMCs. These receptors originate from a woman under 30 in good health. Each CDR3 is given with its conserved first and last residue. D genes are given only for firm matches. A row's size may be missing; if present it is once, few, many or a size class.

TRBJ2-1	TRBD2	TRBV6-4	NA	CASSVAGLAGAEQFF	TGTGCCAGCAGTGTCGCTGGACTAGCGGGAGCTGAGCAGTTCTTC
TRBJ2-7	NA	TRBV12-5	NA	CASGLTAQRAEQYF	TGTGCTAGTGGTTTGACGGCGCAAAGGGCCGAGCAGTACTTC
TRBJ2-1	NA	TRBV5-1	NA	CASSLGPNDEQFF	TGCGCCAGCAGCTTGGGGCCTAACGATGAGCAGTTCTTC
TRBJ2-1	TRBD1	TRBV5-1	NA	CASSFRDRGQDEQFF	TGCGCCAGCAGCTTCCGGGACAGGGGGCAGGATGAGCAGTTCTTC
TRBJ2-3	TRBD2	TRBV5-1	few	CASSTGLAGEDTQYF	TGCGCCAGCAGCACAGGACTAGCGGGAGAGGATACGCAGTATTTT
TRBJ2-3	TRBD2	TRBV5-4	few	CASALTSGGRGTQYF	TGTGCCAGCGCGTTGACTAGCGGGGGCCGGGGTACGCAGTATTTT
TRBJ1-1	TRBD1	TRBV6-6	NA	CASTAGQGTEAFF	TGTGCCAGCACTGCGGGACAGGGCACTGAAGCTTTCTTT
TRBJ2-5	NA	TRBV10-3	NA	CAISESKAGRGQTQYF	TGTGCCATCAGTGAGTCGAAGGCAGGAAGGGGACAGACCCAGTACTTC
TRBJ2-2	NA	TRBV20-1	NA	CSAQSVGSGELFF	TGCAGTGCCCAGAGTGTAGGTTCCGGGGAGCTGTTTTTT
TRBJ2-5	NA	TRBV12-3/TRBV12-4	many	CASSSTMARETQYF	TGTGCCAGCAGTTCCACCATGGCAAGGGAGACCCAGTACTTC
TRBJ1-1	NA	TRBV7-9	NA	CASSLETPQAFF	TGTGCCAGCAGCTTAGAGACACCCCAAGCTTTCTTT
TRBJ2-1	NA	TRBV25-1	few	CASRRSYNEQFF	TGTGCCAGCAGAAGAAGCTACAATGAGCAGTTCTTC
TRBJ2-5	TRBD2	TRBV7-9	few	CASRPTSGTQETQYF	TGTGCCAGCAGACCGACTAGCGGTACTCAAGAGACCCAGTACTTC
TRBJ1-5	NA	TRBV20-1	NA	CSASHAAQPQHF	TGCAGTGCTAGTCATGCGGCTCAGCCCCAGCATTTT
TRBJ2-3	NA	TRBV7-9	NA	CASSSAATSTDTQYF	TGTGCCAGCAGCTCAGCAGCAACTAGCACAGATACGCAGTATTTT
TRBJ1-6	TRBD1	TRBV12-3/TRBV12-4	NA	CASSLMTGATSPLHF	TGTGCCAGCAGTTTAATGACAGGGGCAACTTCACCCCTCCACTTT
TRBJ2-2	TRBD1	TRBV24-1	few	CATQRDSYTGELFF	TGTGCCACCCAACGGGACAGCTACACCGGGGAGCTGTTTTTT
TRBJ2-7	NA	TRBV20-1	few	CSASGGVRAREQYF	TGCAGTGCTAGTGGTGGGGTAAGGGCCAGGGAGCAGTACTTC
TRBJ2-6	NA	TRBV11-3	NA	CASSSSRAGANVLTF	TGTGCCAGCAGCTCCTCGAGGGCTGGGGCCAACGTCCTGACTTTC
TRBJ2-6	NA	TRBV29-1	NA	CSVEEVGPSGANVLTF	TGCAGCGTTGAAGAGGTGGGACCCTCTGGGGCCAACGTCCTGACTTTC
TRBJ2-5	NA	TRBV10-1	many	CASSEGTQYF	TGCGCCAGCAGTGAGGGGACCCAGTACTTC
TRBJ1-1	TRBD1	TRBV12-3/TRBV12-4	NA	CASIRTGGRTEAFF	TGTGCCAGCATTCGGACAGGGGGTCGGACTGAAGCTTTCTTT
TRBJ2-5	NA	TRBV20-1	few	CSASYGGLETQYF	TGCAGTGCTAGTTATGGGGGGCTGGAGACCCAGTACTTC
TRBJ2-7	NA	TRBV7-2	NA	CASSRPSSSYEQYF	TGTGCCAGCAGCCGCCCATCAAGCTCCTACGAGCAGTACTTC
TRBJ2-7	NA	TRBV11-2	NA	CASSSDRLYEQYF	TGTGCCAGCAGCTCCGACAGGCTCTACGAGCAGTACTTC
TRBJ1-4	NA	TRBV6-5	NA	CASSYRGIEEKLFF	TGTGCCAGCAGTTACAGGGGGATCGAAGAAAAACTGTTTTTT
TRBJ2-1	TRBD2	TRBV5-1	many	CASSPTSGSYNEQFF	TGTGCCAGCAGCCCTACTAGCGGGAGCTACAATGAGCAGTTCTTC
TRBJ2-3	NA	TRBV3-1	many	CATKPGGTDTQYF	TGTGCCACCAAACCCGGGGGCACAGATACGCAGTATTTT
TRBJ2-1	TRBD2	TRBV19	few	CASSISGIASEQFF	TGTGCCAGTAGTATAAGCGGGATAGCCTCTGAGCAGTTCTTC
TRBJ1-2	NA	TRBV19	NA	CASSSQTRRSGYTF	TGTGCCAGTAGTTCTCAAACCAGGAGGAGCGGCTACACCTTC
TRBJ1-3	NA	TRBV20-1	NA	CSARDHTRSGNTIYF	TGCAGTGCTAGAGATCACACACGCTCTGGAAACACCATATATTTT
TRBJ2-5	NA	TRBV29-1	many	CSVSGVVETQYF	TGCAGCGTTTCAGGCGTCGTAGAGACCCAGTACTTC
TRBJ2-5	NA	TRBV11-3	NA	CASSLGRDGEETQYF	TGTGCCAGCAGCTTAGGCCGGGACGGAGAAGAGACCCAGTACTTC
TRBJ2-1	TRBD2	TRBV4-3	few	CASSQVGTSENEQFF	TGCGCCAGCAGCCAAGTCGGGACTAGTGAGAATGAGCAGTTCTTC
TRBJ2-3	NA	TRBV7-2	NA	CASSLFGDTQYF	TGTGCCAGCAGCTTATTCGGAGATACGCAGTATTTT
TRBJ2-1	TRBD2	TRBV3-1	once	CASSLVSGSGQFF	TGTGCCAGCAGCCTAGTTAGCGGGAGCGGGCAGTTCTTC
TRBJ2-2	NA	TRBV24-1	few	CATSDFGAGELFF	TGTGCCACCAGTGATTTTGGGGCCGGGGAGCTGTTTTTT